These 22 T cell receptor beta chains share one sample of origin, sequenced in a study of CD4 T cells in relation to SARS-CoV-2 and coronaviruses. Using immunoSEQ multiplex PCR, the repertoire was profiled, and TCRdb retains in-frame clones only, with some absent. There are about 29,000 clones in the sample; roughly four fifths occur only once, and 20% lies in the top ten. Their specific antigens are unknown. Unexposed donor CD4+ T cells date from about 2010-2018, before the COVID-19 pandemic. The cells were cultured for under 13 days before CD4+ T cells were isolated. Material: CD4+ T cells from PBMCs, cultured in vitro. All receptors come from a human donor in good health.

This clone was seen more than once but under ten times. The rearrangement uses TRBV7-9 and TRBJ1-2; no definite D call. The V end lost 3 bases, the J end lost 3 bases, and 5 bases lay between the germline ends. Germline V gives CDR1 SEHNR, CDR2 FQNEAQ (reference sequence). The CDR3 runs to 12 residues. CDR3 bases: TGTGCCAGCAGCTTGCAAGACTATGGCTACACCTTC. The encoded protein is CASSLQDYGYTF.

The J gene is TRBJ2-7, the V gene TRBV5-1, with 7 bases fitting TRBD2. Trimming took 4 bases from V and 6 from J; bases not matched to a gene: 10. The CDR3 is 14 residues long. Per germline, CDR1 SGHRS and CDR2 YFSETQ. The CDR3 is CASSLERGSGEQYF. The CDR3 DNA follows: TGCGCCAGCAGCCTGGAGCGGGGTTCGGGCGAGCAGTACTTC. Complete variable domain (other parts from reference TRBV5-1 and TRBJ2-7): KAGVTQTPRYLIKTRGQQVTLSCSPISGHRSVSWYQQTPGQGLQFLFEYFSETQRNKGNFPGRFSGRQFSNSRSEMNVSTLELGDSALYLCASSLERGSGEQYFGPGTRLTVT.

The rearrangement joins TRBV6-5 to TRBJ2-2; 7 bases line up with TRBD2. This CDR3 spans 13 amino acids. V lost 10 bases to trimming and J lost 8 bases; unmatched junction nucleotides: 10. Per germline, CDR1 MNHEY and CDR2 SVGAGI. The CDR3 DNA is TGTGCCACACGTACCAGCGGGATTGGGGAGCTGTTTTTT. Translated, it gives CATRTSGIGELFF.

This chain connects TRBV7-9 to TRBJ2-7; 16 bases are shared with TRBD2. The CDR3 runs to 16 residues. The junction had 4 bases not matched to a gene; V was cut back by 3 bases and J by 5 bases. Germline values: CDR1 SEHNR, CDR2 FQNEAQ (reference sequence). CDR3 residues: CASSLGLAGGLHEQYF. The CDR3 region has the DNA TGTGCCAGCAGCTTGGGACTAGCGGGGGGGCTCCACGAGCAGTACTTC.

V is TRBV18 and J is TRBJ2-1; 10 bases agree with TRBD1. The CDR3 is made up of 14 amino acids. The V gene's germline CDR1 is KGHSH and CDR2 LQKENI. After removal of 3 bases from V and 8 bases from J, the junction contained 4 bases not matched to a gene. The CDR3 bases are TGTGCCAGCTCACCCGGGGACAGGGGCGATGAGCAGTTCTTC. Translated: CASSPGDRGDEQFF.

The CDR3 reads CASCWQGPRTGELFF. The DNA of the CDR3 is TGTGCCAGCTGTTGGCAGGGGCCCCGCACCGGGGAGCTGTTTTTT. The J gene is TRBJ2-2, the V gene TRBV19, with a weak D call TRBD1 (6 bases). The germline gives CDR1 LNHDA, CDR2 SQIVND (reference sequence). V lost 9 bases to trimming and J lost 4 bases, with 18 bases between them. This CDR3 region has 15 residues.

This clone is a singleton in its sample. This sequence joins TRBV7-3 and TRBJ2-6; 8 nucleotides align to TRBD1. The CDR3 contains 18 residues. The germline V gene encodes CDR1 SGHTA and CDR2 FQGTGA. The V and J ends lost 5 bases and 2 bases, in that order; junction bases with no gene match: 11. CDR3 nucleotide sequence: TGTGCCAGCAGCCCAGAAGGACAGGGAACTACTGGGGCCAACGTCCTGACTTTC. This encodes CASSPEGQGTTGANVLTF.

The V and J genes are TRBV6-5 and TRBJ2-1; 7 nucleotides align to TRBD2. Per germline, CDR1 MNHEY and CDR2 SVGAGI. V gave up 2 bases and J gave up 6 bases; unmatched junction bases: 7. CDR3 size: 15 residues. CDR3 region: CASSYSPSGRNEQFF. For the CDR3, the DNA is TGTGCCAGCAGTTACAGTCCTAGCGGACGCAATGAGCAGTTCTTC.

The CDR3 here is CASSRGQLYTEAFF. For the CDR3, the DNA is TGTGCCAGCAGCCGGGGACAGCTATACACTGAAGCTTTCTTT. The rearrangement joins TRBV3-1 (or the pseudogene TRBV3-2) to TRBJ1-1, with 7 bases aligning to TRBD1. Trimming removed 4 bases from V and 3 bases from J; junction bases left unmatched: 5. In germline, CDR1 is LGHDT, CDR2 YNNKEL (reference sequence). This CDR3 has 14 residues.

The V call is TRBV12-3 or TRBV12-4, the J call TRBJ2-2, with D possibly being TRBD2 (6 bases). The V end lost 6 bases, the J end lost 6 bases, and 11 bases lay between the germline ends. The CDR3 consists of 13 residues. CDR3 region: CASSQDYPGELFF. Written as DNA, the CDR3 is TGTGCCAGCAGCCAGGACTACCCCGGGGAGCTGTTTTTT.

This clone was counted a single time. V usage is TRBV5-1 and J usage is TRBJ2-1, with 9 bases lining up with TRBD2. Per the germline V gene, CDR1 is SGHRS and CDR2 is YFSETQ. The length of the CDR3 is 16 residues. V trimming: 0 bases; J trimming: 1 base; junction bases outside the gene matches: 2. CDR3 sequence: CASSLEAGGSYNEQFF. CDR3 bases: TGCGCCAGCAGCTTGGAGGCGGGAGGGTCCTACAATGAGCAGTTCTTC.

This chain joins TRBV6-5 and TRBJ1-6; D call uncertain. The germline V and J ends were trimmed by 7 bases and 8 bases, with 9 bases remaining between them. Germline CDR1 MNHEY, CDR2 SVGAGI. This CDR3 comprises 12 residues. The CDR3: CASTRNDSPLHF. DNA for the CDR3: TGTGCCAGCACCAGGAACGATTCACCCCTCCACTTT.

This chain connects TRBV29-1 to TRBJ1-4; 9 bases line up with TRBD1. The CDR3 has 12 residues. V gave up 4 bases and J gave up 15 bases; unmatched junction bases: 9. The germline V gene has CDR1 SQVTM and CDR2 ANQGSEA. The CDR3 sequence: CSVGEGDREVFF. In nucleotides, the CDR3 is TGCAGCGTTGGGGAGGGGGACAGGGAGGTGTTTTTT.

This clone occurred a few times. This chain connects TRBV18 to TRBJ1-1, with D unclear. The CDR3 has 14 amino acids. CDR1 KGHSH and CDR2 LQKENI come from the germline V gene. Trimming pared 4 bases from V and 7 bases from J, leaving 16 bases between. Written as DNA, the CDR3 is TGTGCCAGCTCACGGACTCTTCTGGACTTTGAAGCTTTCTTT. Translated, it gives CASSRTLLDFEAFF.

The CDR3 DNA reads as TGTGCCAGCAGTGAAGCCCCTCAAGAGACCCAGTACTTC. It is translated as CASSEAPQETQYF. This chain connects TRBV2 to TRBJ2-5; D remains ambiguous. From germline, CDR1 is SNHLY and CDR2 FYNNEI. This CDR3 region has 13 residues. V gave up 0 bases and J gave up 2 bases, with 4 bases separating them. Full variable domain (remainder filled in from reference TRBV2 and TRBJ2-5): EPEVTQTPSHQVTQMGQEVILRCVPISNHLYFYWYRQILGQKVEFLVSFYNNEISEKSEIFDDQFSVERPDGSNFTLKIRSTKLEDSAMYFCASSEAPQETQYFGPGTRLLVL.

V usage is TRBV5-1 and J usage is TRBJ2-6, with TRBD1 matching over 8 bases. Per germline, CDR1 SGHRS and CDR2 YFSETQ. This CDR3 is 19 amino acids long. J lost 0 bases, V lost 2 bases, and 10 bases had no gene match. The CDR3 nucleotides read TGCGCCAGCAGCTTCTATGGACAGGGATTGCTCTCTGGGGCCAACGTCCTGACTTTC. Its translation: CASSFYGQGLLSGANVLTF. Complete variable domain (other parts from reference TRBV5-1 and TRBJ2-6): KAGVTQTPRYLIKTRGQQVTLSCSPISGHRSVSWYQQTPGQGLQFLFEYFSETQRNKGNFPGRFSGRQFSNSRSEMNVSTLELGDSALYLCASSFYGQGLLSGANVLTFGAGSRLTVL.

This clone appeared once. CDR3 sequence: CASSLGRYEKRGEDTQYF. In DNA form, the CDR3 reads TGTGCCAGCAGCTTAGGGAGATATGAGAAGCGGGGTGAGGATACGCAGTATTTT. The chain couples TRBV11-2 to TRBJ2-3; 7 bases match TRBD2. The CDR3 runs 18 residues. The germline V gene encodes CDR1 SGHAT and CDR2 FQNNGV. The V gene end was trimmed by 1 base and the J gene end by 6 bases; junction bases not matched to a gene: 16.

By proportion, this clone is large (0.1 to 1%). The chain carries TRBV30 and TRBJ2-7, with 8 bases identical to TRBD2. CDR1 and CDR2 (germline): GTSNPN, SVGIG (reference sequence). The CDR3 has 14 residues. J lost 10 bases, V lost 4 bases, and 15 bases had no gene match. CDR3 in amino acids: CAWNVGGTSGSQYF. The CDR3 DNA follows: TGTGCCTGGAACGTCGGGGGAACTAGCGGTTCTCAGTACTTC. Filled out from reference TRBV30 and TRBJ2-7, the complete variable domain reads SQTIHQWPATLVQPVGSPLSLECTVEGTSNPNLYWYRQAAGRGLQLLFYSVGIGQISSEVPQNLSASRPQDRQFILSSKKLLLSDSGFYLCAWNVGGTSGSQYFGPGTRLTVT.

The chain couples TRBV19 to TRBJ2-3; D is unresolved. There are 15 residues in the CDR3. With 3 bases removed from V and 3 bases from J, the gap between germline ends came to 13 bases. Per germline, CDR1 LNHDA and CDR2 SQIVND (reference sequence). Here the CDR3 DNA reads TGTGCCAGTAGTATTTCGGGCAAGTTGACAGATACGCAGTATTTT. Encoded protein: CASSISGKLTDTQYF.

This clone was counted between two and nine times. V usage is TRBV25-1 and J usage is TRBJ1-5; weak D call: TRBD1 (6 bases). Trimming cost V 4 bases and J 3 bases, with 13 bases left between them. The germline gives CDR1 MGHDK, CDR2 SYGVNS. This CDR3 spans 15 amino acids. CDR3: CASSGTDGYNQPQHF. DNA of the CDR3: TGTGCCAGCAGTGGGACAGACGGATACAATCAGCCCCAGCATTTT.

V usage is TRBV27 and J usage is TRBJ2-7, with D possibly being TRBD2 (6 bases). The CDR3 length is 15 residues. CDR1 MNHEY and CDR2 SMNVEV come from the germline V gene (reference sequence). Trimming stripped 5 bases from V and 2 bases from J, with 16 bases between. CDR3 sequence: CASSKGLRKTYEQYF. CDR3 nucleotide sequence: TGTGCCAGCAGTAAAGGACTACGCAAAACCTACGAGCAGTACTTC.

The chain recombines TRBV25-1 with TRBJ1-4, with 9 bases fitting TRBD1. Germline-derived CDR1 and CDR2 are MGHDK and SYGVNS. The length of the CDR3 is 13 residues. The V and J ends lost 6 bases and 7 bases, in that order; junction bases with no gene match: 3. In DNA, the CDR3 is TGTGCCAGCAGACAGGGGGCTGGTGAAAAACTGTTTTTT. It encodes CASRQGAGEKLFF.